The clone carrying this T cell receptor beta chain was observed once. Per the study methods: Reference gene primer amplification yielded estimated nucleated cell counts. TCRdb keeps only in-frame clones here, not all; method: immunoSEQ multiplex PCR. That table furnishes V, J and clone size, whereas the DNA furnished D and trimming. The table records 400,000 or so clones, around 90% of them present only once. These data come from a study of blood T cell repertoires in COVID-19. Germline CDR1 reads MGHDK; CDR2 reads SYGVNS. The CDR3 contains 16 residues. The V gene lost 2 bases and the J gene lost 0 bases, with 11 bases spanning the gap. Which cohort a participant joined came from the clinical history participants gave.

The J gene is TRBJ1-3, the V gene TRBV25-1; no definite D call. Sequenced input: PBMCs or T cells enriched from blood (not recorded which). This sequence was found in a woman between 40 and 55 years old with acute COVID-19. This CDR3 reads CASSERLSGSGNTIYF. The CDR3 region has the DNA TGTGCCAGCAGTGAACGCCTGAGCGGCTCTGGAAACACCATATATTTT.